Each of the 6 T cell receptor beta chains below was sequenced from the same sample in a study of Ad26.COV2.S vaccination and SARS-CoV-2 variants. Method: immunoSEQ multiplex PCR; TCRdb's copy keeps in-frame clones and lacks some. The profile shows 350,000 to 500,000 clones, roughly 90% of them singletons. Treatment in this sample: approximately 18 received Ad26.COV2.S at low or high dose, single or two shots; roughly five received placebo; per-sample allocation not given. Sampling happened 63 days after the first vaccine or placebo injection. The sample was peripheral blood, taken in a trial of Ad26.COV2.S vaccine versus placebo. All receptors come from a person between 18 and 59 years old who received the Ad26.COV2.S COVID-19 vaccine or a placebo.

The V and J genes are TRBV6-2 or TRBV6-3 and TRBJ2-1; 9 bases map to TRBD2. Unmatched junction bases numbered 14, after V lost 5 bases and J lost 9 bases. The CDR3 contains 16 residues. Germline CDR1 is MNHEY and CDR2 is SVGEGT. The CDR3 sequence: CASSRTLGLAHREQFF. The CDR3, as DNA: TGTGCCAGCAGTAGGACTTTGGGACTAGCTCACCGTGAGCAGTTCTTC.

The chain is built from TRBV27 and TRBJ2-1, with 9 bases matching TRBD1. The germline V gene has CDR1 MNHEY and CDR2 SMNVEV (reference sequence). The junction had 5 bases not matched to a gene; V was cut back by 2 bases and J by 3 bases. The CDR3 contains 16 residues. CDR3 sequence (DNA): TGTGCCAGCAGTTTAAATGGGACAGGGTTCTACAATGAGCAGTTCTTC. Its translation: CASSLNGTGFYNEQFF.

This chain uses TRBV6-5 with TRBJ2-3, with 9 positions matching TRBD1. The CDR3 extends over 13 amino acids. J gave up 3 bases and V 6 bases, and 1 base lay outside the gene matches. Germline loops: CDR1 MNHEY, CDR2 SVGAGI. CDR3 region: CASRTGGTDTQYF. CDR3 in DNA: TGTGCCAGCAGGACAGGGGGGACAGATACGCAGTATTTT.

The chain employs TRBV30 and TRBJ1-2; perhaps TRBD1 as D (6 bases). The V and J ends lost 0 bases and 2 bases respectively, with 19 bases between them. CDR3 length: 17 residues. CDR1 and CDR2 (germline): GTSNPN, SVGIG (reference sequence). The CDR3 DNA follows: TGTGCCTGGAGTGTACTCGGGCGGGAGGGGGGAAACTATGGCTACACCTTC. Residues: CAWSVLGREGGNYGYTF.

The CDR3 bases are TGTGCCAGCAGCTCCAGGGGCTACGTAGGAGAAAAACTGTTTTTT. It specifies CASSSRGYVGEKLFF. The V call is TRBV7-2, the J call TRBJ1-4; TRBD1 might be the D (6 bases). CDR1 SGHTA and CDR2 FQGNSA come from the germline V gene. This CDR3 has 15 residues. Trimming left V 4 bases short and J 8 bases short, with 17 bases between.

This chain connects TRBV5-1 to TRBJ1-6; D gene ambiguous. The CDR3 runs 14 residues. Germline V gene lookup returns CDR1 SGHRS and CDR2 YFSETQ. Trimming removed 0 bases at V and 8 bases at J, with 9 bases between. The CDR3 DNA reads TGCGCCAGCAGCTTGGTGTCGGAGGATTCACCCCTCCACTTT. Its protein is CASSLVSEDSPLHF.